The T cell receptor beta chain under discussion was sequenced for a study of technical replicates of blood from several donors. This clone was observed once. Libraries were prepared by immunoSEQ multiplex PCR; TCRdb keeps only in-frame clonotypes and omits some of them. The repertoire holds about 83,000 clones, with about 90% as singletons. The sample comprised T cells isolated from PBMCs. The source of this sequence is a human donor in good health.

CDR3: CASSKRQGMNTEAFF. CDR3 sequence (DNA): TGTGCCAGCAGCAAAAGACAGGGAATGAACACTGAAGCTTTCTTT. The chain is built from TRBV7-6 and TRBJ1-1; 7 bases match TRBD1. V was clipped by 5 bases and J by 0 bases; unmatched bases: 6. The CDR3 is made up of 15 amino acids. CDR1 is SGHVS and CDR2 is FNYEAQ in the germline V gene.